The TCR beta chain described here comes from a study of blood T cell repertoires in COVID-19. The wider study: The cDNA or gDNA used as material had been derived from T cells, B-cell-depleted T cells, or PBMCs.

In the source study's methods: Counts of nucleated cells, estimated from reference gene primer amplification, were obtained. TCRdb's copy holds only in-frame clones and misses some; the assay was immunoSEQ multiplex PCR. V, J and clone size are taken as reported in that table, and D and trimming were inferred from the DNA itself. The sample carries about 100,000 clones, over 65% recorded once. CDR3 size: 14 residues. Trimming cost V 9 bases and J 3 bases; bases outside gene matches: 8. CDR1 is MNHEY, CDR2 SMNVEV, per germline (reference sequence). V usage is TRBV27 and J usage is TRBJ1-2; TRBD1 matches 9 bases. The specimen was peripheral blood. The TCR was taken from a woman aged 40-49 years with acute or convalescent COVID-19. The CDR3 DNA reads TGTGCCAGTCTAAGGACAGGGGTCGACTATGGCTACACCTTC. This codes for CASLRTGVDYGYTF.